This T cell receptor (beta chain) originates from a study of cytomegalovirus exposure and HLA in healthy donors. The PCR was carried out with 60 Vbeta primers and 13 Jbeta primers. Using immunoSEQ multiplex PCR, the repertoire was profiled, and TCRdb retains in-frame clones only, with some absent. The data show roughly 120,000 clones, and the top ten clones hold 3% to 4.5%. General study points: In an earlier analysis, productive rearrangement rates for most beta V segments clustered near 90% or 30%.

This CDR3 is 12 amino acids long. Germline lookup yields CDR1 GTSNPN and CDR2 SVGIG (reference sequence). With respect to this clone: Its antigen is undetermined.

The sample was PBMCs. The source of this sequence is a young man in good health and CMV-seronegative. V gene TRBV30 combines with J gene TRBJ2-7; D might be TRBD1 (6 bases). The CDR3 bases are TGTGCTTATAAAGGGGGCTCCTACGAGCAGTACTTC. Translation gives CAYKGGSYEQYF.